The clone carrying this T cell receptor beta chain appeared a single time. The antigen remains undetermined. Both 60 Vbeta primers and 13 Jbeta primers went into the PCR. Sequencing was performed with immunoSEQ multiplex PCR; in TCRdb, only in-frame clones are kept and a portion is missing. The table lists some 180,000 clones, about 80% of them singletons. This sample was included in a study of cytomegalovirus exposure and HLA in healthy donors. The study, taken as a whole, reports: Most TCR sequences were uncommon, yet certain public TCRs appeared in many donors. A list of 150 or so TCR beta chains associated with cytomegalovirus was given. Per published reports, the classifier diagnosed cytomegalovirus status with high specificity and sensitivity. When analyzed later, the rates of TCR association showed variation by HLA locus, with DRB1 the most and HLA-C the fewest.

Germline CDR1 and CDR2: MGHRA and YSYEKL. The CDR3 spans 16 residues. The V end was cut by 1 base, the J end by 5 bases, with 17 bases between. The sample was PBMCs. V is TRBV4-1 and J is TRBJ1-2, with D tentatively TRBD1 (5 bases). This receptor was taken from a woman aged 25-40 years in good health and CMV-seronegative. CDR3: CASSQVGDSKRYGYTF. CDR3 DNA sequence: TGCGCCAGCAGCCAAGTGGGCGACAGCAAACGGTATGGCTACACCTTC.